The 12 T cell receptor beta chains listed next were all sequenced from one sample in a study of CD8+ T cells in alopecia areata. In each case, RNA was isolated and then reverse transcribed into cDNA as the sequencing template. Assay used: immunoSEQ multiplex PCR; TCRdb lists only in-frame clones, some missing. Of roughly 190,000 clones listed, 50% to 60% were seen once; the top ten hold approximately 0.63%. Treatment indicated: oral pan-JAK inhibitor, 5-10 mg twice daily. The material sequenced was CD4+ T cells sorted from blood, taken at week 4, from a patient treated with tofacitinib. The receptors were gathered from a human donor with alopecia areata.

This clone has just a few counts. The genes are TRBV20-1 and TRBJ2-7; the D is unclear. Germline CDR1 and CDR2: DFQATT and SNEGSKA (reference sequence). This CDR3 is built from 11 residues. Trimming stripped 2 bases from V and 5 bases from J, with 7 bases between. The CDR3 DNA is TGCAGTGCTAGACCCCAAAACGAGCAGTACTTC. Encoded protein: CSARPQNEQYF.

J is TRBJ2-1 and V is TRBV5-4, with D perhaps TRBD2 (6 bases). The germline V gene encodes CDR1 SGHNT and CDR2 YYREEE (reference sequence). CDR3 length equals 15 residues. Trimming shortened V by 0 bases and J by 8 bases, and 15 bases separated the two germline ends. CDR3 DNA: TGTGCCAGCAGCTTGGCAGGGAGGAGGGGTGATGAGCAGTTCTTC. Residues: CASSLAGRRGDEQFF. Full variable domain (remainder filled in from reference TRBV5-4 and TRBJ2-1): ETGVTQSPTHLIKTRGQQVTLRCSSQSGHNTVSWYQQALGQGPQFIFQYYREEENGRGNFPPRFSGLQFPNYSSELNVNALELDDSALYLCASSLAGRRGDEQFFGPGTRLTVL.

The sample holds a few counts of this clone. The chain is built from TRBV30 and TRBJ2-7; TRBD2 matches at 7 bases. CDR1 and CDR2 from the germline V gene are GTSNPN and SVGIG (reference sequence). V lost 2 bases and J lost 3; bases outside the gene matches: 4. The CDR3 covers 13 residues. The CDR3 nucleotides are TGTGCCTGGAGTTTGGGGGAGGGCTACGAGCAGTACTTC. Translation gives CAWSLGEGYEQYF.

This rearrangement joins TRBV9 to TRBJ2-7; D gene uncertain. V dropped 3 bases and J dropped 0 bases, with 10 bases sitting between them. This CDR3 has 14 amino acids. CDR1 is SGDLS, CDR2 YYNGEE, per germline. CDR3 DNA sequence: TGTGCCAGCAGCGGACGACCCGACTCCTACGAGCAGTACTTC. Residues: CASSGRPDSYEQYF.

The chain links TRBV4-3 to TRBJ2-2; D not certain. V lost 0 bases and J lost 6, with 8 bases in between. This CDR3 comprises 14 residues. Per the germline V gene, CDR1 is LGHNA and CDR2 is YSLEER. The CDR3 loop is CASSQDGGPGELFF. In DNA, the CDR3 is TGCGCCAGCAGCCAAGATGGTGGGCCCGGGGAGCTGTTTTTT.

The chain employs TRBV7-2 and TRBJ2-2; 10 bases agree with TRBD2. Germline CDR1 and CDR2: SGHTA and FQGNSA. The trim removed 11 bases at V and 7 bases at J, leaving 13 bases unmatched. The CDR3 is 15 residues long. In DNA form, the CDR3 reads TGTGCCGGTGTTCAGCGGGAGGGCCTCGACGGGGAGCTGTTTTTT. This gives the protein CAGVQREGLDGELFF.

V and J are TRBV7-9 and TRBJ2-5; D perhaps matches TRBD2 (6 bases). Per the germline V gene, CDR1 is SEHNR and CDR2 is FQNEAQ (reference sequence). Trimming removed 1 base at V and 9 bases at J, with 12 bases between. This CDR3 comprises 13 residues. CDR3 sequence reads: CASSLVGGEAQYF. DNA for the CDR3: TGTGCCAGCAGCTTAGTCGGCGGGGAGGCCCAGTACTTC.

The V gene is TRBV4-1, the J gene TRBJ2-5; 9 bases are a match to TRBD2. Germline CDR1 and CDR2: MGHRA and YSYEKL. The CDR3 loop spans 16 amino acids. V lost 1 base, J lost 1 base, and 4 bases stayed unmatched. The CDR3 loop is CASSQAGGRAQETQYF. The CDR3 region has the DNA TGCGCCAGCAGCCAAGCTGGCGGGAGGGCCCAAGAGACCCAGTACTTC.

In nucleotides, the CDR3 is TGTGCCTGGCGACTAGCGGGAACAGATACGCAGTATTTT. The encoded protein is CAWRLAGTDTQYF. This chain uses TRBV30 with TRBJ2-3, with 11 bases matching TRBD2. The CDR3 extends over 13 amino acids. V trimming: 5 bases; J trimming: 3 bases; junction bases outside the gene matches: 1. The germline V gene encodes CDR1 GTSNPN and CDR2 SVGIG (reference sequence).

The chain carries TRBV30 and TRBJ2-5, with D perhaps matching TRBD1 (5 bases). This CDR3 comprises 12 residues. V was cut by 5 bases and J by 1 base, with 8 bases left in between. The germline gives CDR1 GTSNPN, CDR2 SVGIG (reference sequence). The CDR3 reads CAWDRPQETQYF. As DNA, the CDR3 is TGTGCCTGGGACAGACCCCAAGAGACCCAGTACTTC.

This clone was counted a few times. Here the CDR3 DNA reads TGCGCCAGCAGCCAGCTACGGGACTCCTCCTACGAGCAGTACTTC. It translates to CASSQLRDSSYEQYF. The chain couples TRBV4-3 to TRBJ2-7; perhaps TRBD2 as D (6 bases). The V gene lost 3 bases and the J gene lost 0 bases, with 12 bases spanning the gap. Germline values: CDR1 LGHNA, CDR2 YSLEER. This CDR3 has 15 residues.

The chain couples TRBV27 to TRBJ2-7; 10 bases map to TRBD2. This CDR3 has 15 amino acids. With 0 bases clipped from V and 4 bases from J, the junction kept 3 bases outside the gene matches. In germline, CDR1 is MNHEY, CDR2 SMNVEV (reference sequence). The CDR3 loop reads CASSLSLAGGYEQYF. CDR3 coding DNA: TGTGCCAGCAGTTTATCGTTAGCGGGAGGTTACGAGCAGTACTTC.